One and the same sample provided the 17 T cell receptor beta chains below, sequenced in a study of T cell clones after liver transplantation. Libraries were prepared by immunoSEQ multiplex PCR; TCRdb keeps only in-frame clonotypes and omits some of them. The sample consists of 75,000 to 95,000 clones, around four fifths of them appearing once. Specimen: CD4+ T cells from blood, collected 48 months after liver transplant. Source of these receptors: a human patient who received a liver transplant. Some T cells may be transferred from the graft donor.

This rearrangement joins TRBV5-4 to TRBJ2-1; D might be TRBD2 (7 bases). The CDR3 has 14 residues. Germline-derived CDR1 and CDR2 are SGHNT and YYREEE (reference sequence). The V and J ends lost 4 bases and 5 bases respectively, with 13 bases between them. CDR3 amino acids: CASSPAGAHNEQFF. DNA for the CDR3: TGTGCCAGCAGCCCGGCGGGGGCCCACAATGAGCAGTTCTTC.

The chain is built from TRBV7-3 and TRBJ2-7, with TRBD1 as a possible D gene (6 bases). V lost 1 base and J 2 bases, leaving 12 bases between the germline ends. This CDR3 is 15 amino acids long. Germline CDR1 and CDR2: SGHTA and FQGTGA. The CDR3 region is CASSLMGQAPYEQYF. The CDR3 DNA follows: TGTGCCAGCAGCTTAATGGGACAAGCGCCCTACGAGCAGTACTTC. The full variable domain, its missing parts supplied by reference TRBV7-3 and TRBJ2-7, is GAGVSQTPSNKVTEKGKYVELRCDPISGHTALYWYRQSLGQGPEFLIYFQGTGAADDSGLPNDRFFAVRPEGSVSTLKIQRTERGDSAVYLCASSLMGQAPYEQYFGPGTRLTVT.

On this clone itself: At the DNA level, this CDR3 is encoded by other sequences in the same sample as well. This chain connects TRBV18 to TRBJ2-5; 7 positions agree with TRBD1. Losses at the gene ends were 3 bases for V and 2 bases for J; bases not matched to a gene: 0. Germline loops: CDR1 KGHSH, CDR2 LQKENI. This CDR3 is 13 amino acids long. CDR3 nucleotide sequence: TGTGCCAGCTCACCGGGACAGCAAGAGACCCAGTACTTC. This codes for CASSPGQQETQYF. The variable domain in full, with the rest retrieved from reference TRBV18 and TRBJ2-5, is NAGVMQNPRHLVRRRGQEARLRCSPMKGHSHVYWYRQLPEEGLKFMVYLQKENIIDESGMPKERFSAEFPKEGPSILRIQQVVRGDSAAYFCASSPGQQETQYFGPGTRLLVL.

CDR3 in DNA: TGTGCCAGCAGTTACTCGAGCGGGTGGGACACCGGGGAGCTGTTTTTT. Translating it yields CASSYSSGWDTGELFF. V and J are TRBV6-5 and TRBJ2-2; maybe TRBD2 (6 bases). Germline values: CDR1 MNHEY, CDR2 SVGAGI. The CDR3 extends over 16 amino acids. Trimming pared 0 bases from V and 3 bases from J, leaving 11 bases between.

The gene calls are TRBV19 and TRBJ1-3; D is unresolved. V was cut by 4 bases and J by 4 bases, with 14 bases left in between. Germline CDR1 and CDR2: LNHDA and SQIVND (reference sequence). The CDR3 is made up of 15 amino acids. Here the CDR3 reads CASSTTENRGNTIYF. CDR3 nucleotides: TGTGCCAGTAGTACTACTGAAAACCGCGGAAACACCATATATTTT.

This sequence joins TRBV19 and TRBJ2-1; 7 bases map to TRBD1. The germline V gene has CDR1 LNHDA and CDR2 SQIVND (reference sequence). This CDR3 spans 12 amino acids. With V trimmed by 5 bases and J by 8 bases, 3 bases remained unmatched. The CDR3 sequence: CASSDRVYEQFF. DNA of the CDR3: TGTGCCAGTAGTGACAGGGTATATGAGCAGTTCTTC.

In its sample, this clone was seen once. For the CDR3, the DNA is TGTGCCAGCAGCAAAGTCCAGCGGGGGCACTACAATGAGCAGTTCTTC. Residues: CASSKVQRGHYNEQFF. This chain links TRBV21-1 with TRBJ2-1; the DNA was not compared with TRBD2, the D call given in the table. TRBV21-1 is a pseudogene locus. The CDR3 loop spans 16 amino acids.

The J gene is TRBJ2-7, the V gene TRBV7-2; 7 bases are shared with TRBD1. Germline CDR1 and CDR2: SGHTA and FQGNSA. This CDR3 spans 15 amino acids. Losses at the gene ends were 4 bases for V and 1 base for J; bases not matched to a gene: 7. CDR3 nucleotides: TGTGCCAGCAGCTCGCGACAGGGTAGATCCTACGAGCAGTACTTC. Amino acid sequence: CASSSRQGRSYEQYF.

The rearrangement links TRBV5-8 to TRBJ2-4; the D gene is possibly TRBD2 (6 bases). Trimming stripped 6 bases from V and 5 bases from J, with 15 bases between. Germline V gene data show CDR1 as SGHTS and CDR2 as YDEGEE. The length of the CDR3 is 14 residues. This CDR3 reads CASTRGGTQNIQYF. CDR3 nucleotide sequence: TGTGCCAGCACTAGGGGCGGGACTCAAAACATTCAGTACTTC.

The rearrangement joins TRBV2 to TRBJ2-5, with 7 bases identical to TRBD2. Germline V gene lookup returns CDR1 SNHLY and CDR2 FYNNEI. The CDR3 contains 15 residues. V gave up 5 bases and J gave up 4 bases; unmatched junction bases: 10. The CDR3 nucleotides read TGTGCCAGCAGTCTATCGACTAGCCAAGGAGAGACCCAGTACTTC. Protein sequence: CASSLSTSQGETQYF.

The genes are TRBV7-2 and TRBJ1-4; D perhaps matches TRBD1 (6 bases). The CDR3 is made up of 14 amino acids. The germline V gene encodes CDR1 SGHTA and CDR2 FQGNSA. Trimming left V 4 bases short and J 2 bases short, with 8 bases between. The CDR3 DNA reads as TGTGCCAGCAGCTCTACAGGGACTAATGAAAAACTGTTTTTT. Its protein product is CASSSTGTNEKLFF.

J is TRBJ2-2 and V is TRBV5-5, with 7 nucleotides matching TRBD1. In germline, CDR1 is SGHKS, CDR2 YYEKEE (reference sequence). V was clipped by 4 bases and J by 0 bases; unmatched bases: 9. The CDR3 is 17 residues long. The CDR3 region is CASSLLGGDANTGELFF. As DNA, the CDR3 is TGTGCCAGCAGCCTCCTAGGGGGCGATGCGAACACCGGGGAGCTGTTTTTT. Filled out from reference TRBV5-5 and TRBJ2-2, the complete variable domain reads DAGVTQSPTHLIKTRGQQVTLRCSPISGHKSVSWYQQVLGQGPQFIFQYYEKEERGRGNFPDRFSARQFPNYSSELNVNALLLGDSALYLCASSLLGGDANTGELFFGEGSRLTVL.

J is TRBJ2-3 and V is TRBV20-1; 8 bases are shared with TRBD1. There are 11 residues in the CDR3. Trimming took 1 base from V and 14 from J; bases not matched to a gene: 5. The germline gives CDR1 DFQATT, CDR2 SNEGSKA (reference sequence). CDR3 DNA: TGCAGTGCTAGAGGGGGACAGGCTAGGTATTTT. Translation: CSARGGQARYF.

This rearrangement joins TRBV29-1 to TRBJ2-3; maybe TRBD1 (6 bases). Trimming shortened V by 5 bases and J by 5 bases, and 14 bases separated the two germline ends. The CDR3 loop spans 13 amino acids. The germline gives CDR1 SQVTM, CDR2 ANQGSEA. The chain's CDR3 is CSVRQGIGDTQYF. In nucleotides, the CDR3 is TGCAGCGTTAGGCAGGGGATCGGAGATACGCAGTATTTT.

J is TRBJ2-1 and V is TRBV6-4; D possibly matches TRBD1 or TRBD2 (5 bases each). CDR3 size: 15 residues. With 6 bases removed from V and 6 bases from J, the gap between germline ends came to 18 bases. Germline V CDR1 and CDR2: MRHNA, SNTAGT. Here the CDR3 reads CASSLAGAESNEQFF. CDR3 bases: TGTGCCAGCAGCCTAGCCGGGGCCGAAAGCAATGAGCAGTTCTTC.

The chain couples TRBV27 to TRBJ2-7, with 7 nucleotides matching TRBD1. This CDR3 has 16 amino acids. The J segment lost 1 base and the V segment lost 5 bases, leaving 11 bases of the junction unmatched. Germline V gives CDR1 MNHEY, CDR2 SMNVEV (reference sequence). This CDR3 reads CASSNFYRQGSYEQYF. CDR3 DNA sequence: TGTGCCAGCAGTAACTTCTACCGACAGGGTTCCTACGAGCAGTACTTC.

This chain uses TRBV11-3 with TRBJ2-1; D unclear. The V gene's germline CDR1 is SGHNT and CDR2 YENEEA. The V end was cut by 2 bases, the J end by 2 bases, with 4 bases between. CDR3 size: 13 residues. This CDR3 is CASSLRPYNEQFF. CDR3 bases: TGTGCCAGCAGCTTAAGGCCCTACAATGAGCAGTTCTTC.